The count of the clone carrying this T cell receptor (beta chain) is one. This sample was taken from a study of blood T cell repertoires in COVID-19. Study-level information: Samples of COVID-19 (acute and convalescent) were obtained from the United States, Italy and Spain. PBMCs, B-cell-depleted T cells, or T cells were the source of the cDNA or gDNA that made up the material.

Under the authors' procedure: Using reference gene primer amplification, nucleated cell counts were estimated. Data came from immunoSEQ multiplex PCR; TCRdb stores just in-frame clones and leaves some out. From that table come the V and J calls and clone size; the DNA was used to work out D and trimming. The sample shows about 140,000 clones, 81% of them seen only once. The length of the CDR3 is 14 residues. With 4 bases removed from V and 7 bases from J, the gap between germline ends came to 16 bases. Looked up from germline, CDR1 is LGHNA and CDR2 is YSLEER. The sequencing sample was made of peripheral blood. This rearrangement joins TRBV4-3 to TRBJ1-2; D is perhaps TRBD1 (6 bases). This TCR came from a human donor in a cohort sampled during active COVID-19. CDR3 region: CASSPRTDSGGYTF. Here the CDR3 DNA reads TGCGCCAGCAGCCCACGGACAGACTCAGGTGGCTACACCTTC.